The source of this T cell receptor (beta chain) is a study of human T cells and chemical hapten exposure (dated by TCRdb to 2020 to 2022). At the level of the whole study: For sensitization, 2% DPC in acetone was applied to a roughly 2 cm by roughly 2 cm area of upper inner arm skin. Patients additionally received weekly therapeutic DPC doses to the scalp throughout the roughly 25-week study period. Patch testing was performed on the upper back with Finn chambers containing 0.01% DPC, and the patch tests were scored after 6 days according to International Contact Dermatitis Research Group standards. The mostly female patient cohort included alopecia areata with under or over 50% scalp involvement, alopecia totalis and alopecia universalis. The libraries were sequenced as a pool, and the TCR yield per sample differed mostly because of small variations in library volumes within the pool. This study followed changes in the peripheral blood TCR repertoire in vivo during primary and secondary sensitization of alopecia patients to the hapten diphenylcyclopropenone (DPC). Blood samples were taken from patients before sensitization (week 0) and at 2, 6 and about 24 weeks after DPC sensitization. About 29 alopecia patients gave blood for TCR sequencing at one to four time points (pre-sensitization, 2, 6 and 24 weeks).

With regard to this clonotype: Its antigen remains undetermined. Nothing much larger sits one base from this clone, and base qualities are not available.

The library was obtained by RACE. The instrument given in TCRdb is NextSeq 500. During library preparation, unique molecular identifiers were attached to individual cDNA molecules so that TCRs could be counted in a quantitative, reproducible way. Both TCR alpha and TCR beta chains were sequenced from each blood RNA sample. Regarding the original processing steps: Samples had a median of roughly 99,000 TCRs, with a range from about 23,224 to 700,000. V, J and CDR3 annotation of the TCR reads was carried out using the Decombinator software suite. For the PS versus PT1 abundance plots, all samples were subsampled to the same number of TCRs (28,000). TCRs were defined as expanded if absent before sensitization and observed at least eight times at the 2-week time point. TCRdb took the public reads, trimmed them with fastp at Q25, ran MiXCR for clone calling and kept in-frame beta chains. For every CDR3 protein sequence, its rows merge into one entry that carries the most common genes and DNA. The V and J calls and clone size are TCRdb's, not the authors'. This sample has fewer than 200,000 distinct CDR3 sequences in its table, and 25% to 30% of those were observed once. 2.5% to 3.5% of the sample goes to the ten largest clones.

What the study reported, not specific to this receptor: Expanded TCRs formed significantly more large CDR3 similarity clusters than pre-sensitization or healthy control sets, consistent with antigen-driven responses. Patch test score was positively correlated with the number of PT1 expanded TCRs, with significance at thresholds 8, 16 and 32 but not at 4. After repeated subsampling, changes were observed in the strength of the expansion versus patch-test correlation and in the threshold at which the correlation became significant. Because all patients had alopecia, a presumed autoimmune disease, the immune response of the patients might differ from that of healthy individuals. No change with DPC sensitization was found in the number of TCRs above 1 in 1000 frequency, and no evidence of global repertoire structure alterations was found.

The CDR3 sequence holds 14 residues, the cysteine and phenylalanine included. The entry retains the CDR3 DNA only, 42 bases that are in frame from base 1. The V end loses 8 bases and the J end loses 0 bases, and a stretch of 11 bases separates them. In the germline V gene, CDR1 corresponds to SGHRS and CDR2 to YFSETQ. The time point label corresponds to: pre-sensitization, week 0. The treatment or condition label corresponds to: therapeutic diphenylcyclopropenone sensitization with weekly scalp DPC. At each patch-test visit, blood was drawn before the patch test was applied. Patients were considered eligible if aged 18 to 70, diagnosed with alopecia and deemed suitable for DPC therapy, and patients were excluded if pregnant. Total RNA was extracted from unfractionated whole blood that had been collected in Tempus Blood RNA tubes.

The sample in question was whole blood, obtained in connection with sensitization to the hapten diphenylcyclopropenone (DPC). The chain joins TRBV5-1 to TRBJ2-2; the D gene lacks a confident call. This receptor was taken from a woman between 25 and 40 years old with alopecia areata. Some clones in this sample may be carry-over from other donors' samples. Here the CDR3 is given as CASREQANTGELFF. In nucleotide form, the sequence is TGCGCCAGTCGAGAGCAGGCGAACACCGGGGAGCTGTTTTTT.